This T cell receptor beta chain is drawn from a study of T-cell memory formation after mild COVID-19. TCRdb reanalysed the 5' RACE reads using MiXCR and keeps one entry per CDR3 protein. The table records about 30,000 distinct CDR3 sequences, 9.5% to 15% of them present only once. This clonotype is judged medium-sized (0.01 to 0.1%). This CDR3 has 18 residues. The ends were cut back, 4 bases at V and 0 bases at J, with 20 bases in the middle. In germline, CDR1 is SGDLS, CDR2 YYNGEE. Specimen: PBMCs or a T cell subset sorted from them (not recorded which). The rearrangement joins TRBV9 to TRBJ2-1; tentatively, D is TRBD1 or TRBD2 (5 bases each). The sequence derives from an adult woman who had mild COVID-19 (a few samples of this study predate the infection). Cell type and time point are not known. In DNA, the CDR3 is TGTGCCAGCAGCCCGGGGCTAGTTAGTTCCCGCTCCTACAATGAGCAGTTCTTC. As protein: CASSPGLVSSRSYNEQFF.